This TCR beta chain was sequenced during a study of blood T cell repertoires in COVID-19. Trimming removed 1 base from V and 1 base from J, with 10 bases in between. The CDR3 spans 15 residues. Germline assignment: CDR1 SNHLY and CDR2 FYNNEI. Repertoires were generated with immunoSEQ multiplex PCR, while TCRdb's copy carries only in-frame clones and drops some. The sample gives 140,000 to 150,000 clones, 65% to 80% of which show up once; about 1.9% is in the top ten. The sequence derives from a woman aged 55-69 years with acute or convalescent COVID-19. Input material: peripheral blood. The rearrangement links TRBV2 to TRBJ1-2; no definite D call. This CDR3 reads CASSEETSRNYGYTF. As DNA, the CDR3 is TGTGCCAGCAGTGAAGAGACAAGCCGTAACTATGGCTACACCTTC.